Below, 25 T cell receptor beta chains from the same sample are listed, as sequenced in a study of blood T cell repertoires in COVID-19. Libraries were prepared by immunoSEQ multiplex PCR; TCRdb keeps only in-frame clonotypes and omits some of them. The table records over 100,000 clones, 84% of them present only once. The material sequenced was peripheral blood. These receptors all stem from a woman aged 60-75 years with acute or convalescent COVID-19.

The chain combines TRBV6-1 with TRBJ2-1, with 9 bases identical to TRBD2. The germline gives CDR1 MNHNS, CDR2 SASEGT. The V gene end was trimmed by 2 bases and the J gene end by 3 bases; junction bases not matched to a gene: 5. CDR3 length equals 16 residues. CDR3 residues: CASSESAGGNYNEQFF. As DNA, the CDR3 is TGTGCCAGCAGTGAAAGCGCGGGGGGGAACTACAATGAGCAGTTCTTC.

The chain links TRBV27 to TRBJ1-2; perhaps TRBD1 as D (6 bases). Germline loops: CDR1 MNHEY, CDR2 SMNVEV (reference sequence). Trimming cost V 6 bases and J 8 bases, with 19 bases left between them. The CDR3 sequence is 14 residues long. The CDR3 bases are TGTGCCAGCAGCCGCTCTGGGCCCCAGGGGGGCTACACCTTC. Amino acid sequence: CASSRSGPQGGYTF.

The chain employs TRBV7-2 and TRBJ1-1, with D hard to call. V lost 4 bases, J lost 2 bases, and 11 bases lay in between. The CDR3 has 14 residues. Per germline, CDR1 SGHTA and CDR2 FQGNSA. The CDR3: CASSYKGANTEAFF. Here the CDR3 DNA reads TGTGCCAGCAGCTACAAAGGAGCTAACACTGAAGCTTTCTTT. Full variable domain (outside the CDR3, taken from reference TRBV7-2 and TRBJ1-1): GAGVSQSPSNKVTEKGKDVELRCDPISGHTALYWYRQSLGQGLEFLIYFQGNSAPDKSGLPSDRFSAERTGGSVSTLTIQRTQQEDSAVYLCASSYKGANTEAFFGQGTRLTVV.

This rearrangement joins TRBV6-6 to TRBJ1-2; tentatively, D is TRBD1 (6 bases). Germline-derived CDR1 and CDR2 are MNHNY and SVGAGI (reference sequence). The CDR3 is 14 residues long. Between the trimmed V and J ends, which lost 6 bases and 2 bases, there was a span of 13 bases. This CDR3 is CASRWKDSNYGYTF. The DNA of the CDR3 is TGTGCCAGCAGGTGGAAGGACAGCAACTATGGCTACACCTTC.

The V gene is TRBV12-3 or TRBV12-4, the J gene TRBJ1-4; D is uncertain. With 2 bases removed from V and 7 bases from J, the gap between germline ends came to 8 bases. This CDR3 is built from 13 residues. The CDR3 region is CASSLNRSEKLFF. The CDR3 DNA reads as TGTGCCAGCAGTTTAAATAGGAGTGAAAAACTGTTTTTT.

The rearrangement links TRBV2 to TRBJ2-7; 14 nucleotides align to TRBD2. CDR3 length: 15 amino acids. CDR1 SNHLY and CDR2 FYNNEI come from the germline V gene. V was pared by 5 bases and J by 3 bases, with 3 bases of the junction left unmatched. The CDR3 coding sequence is TGTGCCAGCAGTAAGACTAGCGGGGGGGGCTACGAGCAGTACTTC. It encodes CASSKTSGGGYEQYF.

This rearrangement joins TRBV10-1 to TRBJ2-1, with TRBD1 identical over 7 bases. CDR1 and CDR2 (germline): WNHNN, SYGVQD (reference sequence). Trimming at V came to 5 bases and at J to 6 bases, leaving 1 base not matched to a gene. The CDR3 spans 12 residues. The CDR3 nucleotides are TGCGCCAGCAGTCGACAGGGCAATGAGCAGTTCTTC. It translates to CASSRQGNEQFF.

The chain combines TRBV25-1 with TRBJ2-2; D possibly corresponds to TRBD2 (5 bases). CDR1 and CDR2 from the germline V gene are MGHDK and SYGVNS. V was trimmed by 3 bases and J by 8 bases, leaving 13 bases between them. CDR3 length: 14 residues. The CDR3 here is CASSDRSWRGELFF. DNA of the CDR3: TGTGCCAGCAGTGATAGGAGTTGGAGGGGGGAGCTGTTTTTT.

This clone was observed a handful of times. The chain is built from TRBV28 and TRBJ1-6; 9 bases match TRBD1. The CDR3 consists of 15 residues. Germline V gene lookup returns CDR1 MDHEN and CDR2 SYDVKM. Trimming cost V 6 bases and J 5 bases; bases outside gene matches: 5. The CDR3 bases are TGTGCCAGCAGCCCGGGGACAGGGAATAATTCACCCCTCCACTTT. This encodes CASSPGTGNNSPLHF.

V is TRBV6-6 and J is TRBJ1-2, with 8 bases fitting TRBD1. The CDR3 length is 13 residues. The V segment lost 6 bases and the J segment 5 bases; nucleotides outside the gene matches: 5. Germline CDR1 and CDR2: MNHNY and SVGAGI (reference sequence). CDR3 residues: CASSPGGGYGYTF. As DNA, the CDR3 is TGTGCCAGCAGCCCAGGGGGCGGATATGGCTACACCTTC.

CDR3 protein: CASSLPGQGVDGYTF. CDR3 nucleotides: TGTGCCAGCAGTTTACCAGGACAGGGGGTTGATGGCTACACCTTC. The genes are TRBV28 and TRBJ1-2; 10 positions agree with TRBD1. V trimming: 2 bases; J trimming: 6 bases; junction bases outside the gene matches: 6. Germline V CDR1 and CDR2: MDHEN, SYDVKM. This CDR3 spans 15 amino acids.

The chain couples TRBV4-2 to TRBJ1-4, with TRBD1 identical over 7 bases. J gave up 6 bases and V 0 bases, and 13 bases lay outside the gene matches. CDR1 and CDR2 from the germline V gene are LGHNA and YNFKEQ. There are 18 residues in the CDR3. The DNA for the CDR3 is TGTGCCAGCAGCCAAGAAGGGGGACAGCTAAAGGGTTATGAAAAACTGTTTTTT. It codes for CASSQEGGQLKGYEKLFF.

In this sample, this clone turned up once. This chain links TRBV9 with TRBJ2-3, with D hard to call. Trimming removed 4 bases at V and 5 bases at J, with 14 bases between. CDR1 and CDR2 (germline): SGDLS, YYNGEE. The CDR3 consists of 14 residues. For the CDR3, the DNA is TGTGCCAGCAGCTCTCAGCAAGCAGGAGATACGCAGTATTTT. This sequence encodes CASSSQQAGDTQYF. Full variable domain (rest looked up from reference TRBV9 and TRBJ2-3): DSGVTQTPKHLITATGQRVTLRCSPRSGDLSVYWYQQSLDQGLQFLIQYYNGEERAKGNILERFSAQQFPDLHSELNLSSLELGDSALYFCASSSQQAGDTQYFGPGTRLTVL.

This chain uses TRBV27 with TRBJ1-1; the D gene is possibly TRBD1 (5 bases). V was pared by 4 bases and J by 5 bases, with 11 bases between. The CDR3 is 13 residues long. Germline CDR1 reads MNHEY; CDR2 reads SMNVEV (reference sequence). CDR3 coding DNA: TGTGCCAGCAGTTGGGCAGGGAGGACTGAAGCTTTCTTT. Translated, it gives CASSWAGRTEAFF.

The table lists this clone with a few counts. This rearrangement joins TRBV7-3 to TRBJ1-1; no clear D gene. This CDR3 spans 15 amino acids. Germline CDR1 SGHTA, CDR2 FQGTGA. Trimming stripped 2 bases from V and 4 bases from J, with 14 bases between. CDR3 sequence reads: CASSLGGGGITEAFF. The CDR3, as DNA: TGTGCCAGCAGCTTAGGCGGTGGTGGAATCACTGAAGCTTTCTTT.

V and J are TRBV5-1 and TRBJ1-5; D is unclear. The germline V gene encodes CDR1 SGHRS and CDR2 YFSETQ. The V gene lost 2 bases and the J gene lost 7 bases, with 10 bases spanning the gap. This CDR3 comprises 13 residues. The CDR3 nucleotides are TGCGCCAGCAGCTTTCGGTCGGTACAGCCCCAGCATTTT. Amino acids: CASSFRSVQPQHF.

This chain links TRBV3-1 (or the pseudogene TRBV3-2) with TRBJ1-1, with 7 bases lining up with TRBD1. Germline CDR1 and CDR2: LGHDT and YNNKEL (reference sequence). Trimming took 3 bases from V and 5 from J; bases not matched to a gene: 9. CDR3 length equals 15 residues. For the CDR3, the DNA is TGTGCCAGCAGCCATTCAGGGGGGATTTGGACTGAAGCTTTCTTT. Its protein product is CASSHSGGIWTEAFF.

The J gene is TRBJ1-1, the V gene TRBV12-5; D may be TRBD1 (5 bases). The CDR3 spans 14 residues. V was pared by 4 bases and J by 5 bases, with 14 bases between. Germline CDR1 LGHNT, CDR2 FRNRAP. CDR3 in DNA: TGTGCTAGTGGTTCCTCAGGGCTGAGTACTGAAGCTTTCTTT. This translates into CASGSSGLSTEAFF.

The chain has TRBV3-1 (or the pseudogene TRBV3-2) and TRBJ2-1, with 11 bases identical to TRBD2. Germline V gene sequence: CDR1 LGHDT, CDR2 YNNKEL (reference sequence). Trimming took 1 base from V and 0 from J; bases not matched to a gene: 8. The CDR3 has 19 residues. CDR3 loop: CASSQGGGLAEVSYNEQFF. CDR3 nucleotides: TGTGCCAGCAGCCAAGGAGGGGGACTAGCGGAGGTCTCCTACAATGAGCAGTTCTTC.

The V and J genes are TRBV18 and TRBJ1-4, with 11 bases fitting TRBD1. Per the germline V gene, CDR1 is KGHSH and CDR2 is LQKENI. V shed 2 bases, J shed 2 bases, and the junction held 4 bases outside the gene matches. The CDR3 has 17 amino acids. This CDR3 reads CASSPAGTGGTNEKLFF. The CDR3 DNA follows: TGTGCCAGCTCACCAGCCGGGACAGGGGGGACTAATGAAAAACTGTTTTTT.

The count of this clone is one. The CDR3 coding sequence is TGTGCCAGCACCAATCGGGCGGGGGGAGGTACCGGGGAGCTGTTTTTT. This codes for CASTNRAGGGTGELFF. The rearrangement joins TRBV25-1 to TRBJ2-2; 8 bases agree with TRBD2. The V and J ends lost 7 bases and 5 bases, in that order; junction bases with no gene match: 12. The V gene's germline CDR1 is MGHDK and CDR2 SYGVNS. The CDR3 totals 16 residues.

The gene calls are TRBV6-5 and TRBJ2-7; 8 nucleotides line up with TRBD2. Germline V gene data show CDR1 as MNHEY and CDR2 as SVGAGI. This CDR3 has 15 amino acids. J gave up 6 bases and V 0 bases, and 7 bases lay outside the gene matches. CDR3 loop: CASSYSGGGSTEQYF. DNA of the CDR3: TGTGCCAGCAGTTACTCCGGGGGGGGGTCCACCGAGCAGTACTTC.

This clone was seen only a few times. CDR3 sequence reads: CASSAGTGKTDTQYF. The CDR3, as DNA: TGTGCCAGCAGCGCAGGGACAGGTAAAACAGATACGCAGTATTTT. J is TRBJ2-3 and V is TRBV7-6, with 8 bases fitting TRBD1. The CDR3 runs to 15 residues. Germline-derived CDR1 and CDR2 are SGHVS and FNYEAQ. With 5 bases clipped from V and 3 bases from J, the junction kept 7 bases outside the gene matches.

The chain carries TRBV15 and TRBJ1-5, with a possible D match to TRBD1 (5 bases). CDR1 LNHNV and CDR2 YYDKDF come from the germline V gene (reference sequence). The V and J ends lost 8 bases and 6 bases respectively, with 11 bases between them. The CDR3 spans 12 residues. CDR3 DNA: TGTGCCACCCAGGGACTTGGTCAGCCCCAGCATTTT. It yields the protein CATQGLGQPQHF.

This rearrangement joins TRBV7-8 to TRBJ1-1; 9 bases are a match to TRBD1. The CDR3 length is 15 residues. V shed 5 bases and J 1 base; nucleotides not matched to a gene: 5. In germline, CDR1 is SGHVS, CDR2 FQNEAQ. The CDR3 loop reads CASSLDRGSNTEAFF. CDR3 nucleotide sequence: TGTGCCAGCAGCCTGGACAGGGGATCGAACACTGAAGCTTTCTTT. The whole variable domain, remainder taken from reference TRBV7-8 and TRBJ1-1, is GAGVSQSPRYKVAKRGQDVALRCDPISGHVSLFWYQQALGQGPEFLTYFQNEAQLDKSGLPSDRFFAERPEGSVSTLKIQRTQQEDSAVYLCASSLDRGSNTEAFFGQGTRLTVV.